This T cell receptor beta chain was retrieved from a study of read filtering for tumor transcriptome and immune sequencing. Bone marrow was sampled from every patient at the time of active disease. This clonotype is termed medium-sized. J was trimmed by 6 bases and V by 2 bases; bases with no gene match: 5. The CDR3 spans 15 residues. Germline CDR1 and CDR2: SGHRS and YFSETQ. Molecular barcoded adaptors covering alpha/delta and beta/gamma chains were used on roughly 400 ng RNA. TCRdb passed the reads through MiXCR, listing each CDR3 protein once. This table holds roughly 46,000 distinct CDR3 sequences, 9.5% to 15% found once.

The TCR sequence derives from a donor aged 40 or older with multiple myeloma. The sample taken for sequencing was a population of CD138-negative cells sorted from bone marrow. The rearrangement links TRBV5-1 to TRBJ2-1, with 10 bases that match TRBD2. The chain's CDR3 is CASSLTSGIGNEQFF. The CDR3 DNA is TGCGCCAGCAGCTTAACTAGCGGGATAGGCAATGAGCAGTTCTTC.